What follows is one TCR beta chain and its context. The data derive from a study of blood T cell repertoires in COVID-19. Study-level background: Both acute and convalescent COVID-19 samples were obtained from the United States, Italy and Spain.

Per the germline V gene, CDR1 is SGHAT and CDR2 is FQNNGV. The CDR3 totals 16 residues. With V trimmed by 5 bases and J by 6 bases, 10 bases remained unmatched. Participants' reported clinical history set cohort assignment. Study processing details: How many nucleated cells were present was estimated from reference gene primer amplification. Sequencing was performed with immunoSEQ multiplex PCR; in TCRdb, only in-frame clones are kept and a portion is missing. V, J and clone size are those of that table, while D and trimming were read from the DNA. The table has some 330,000 clones, roughly 88% seen once; the top ten hold about 4.7%.

The source material was PBMCs or T cells enriched from blood (not recorded which). The clonotype comes from a man aged 25 to 40 who had recovered from COVID-19. The V and J genes are TRBV11-2 and TRBJ2-2; 9 bases line up with TRBD2. The CDR3 nucleotides read TGTGCCAGCAGCCCGGGGACTAGCAGAATCTCCGGGGAGCTGTTTTTT. As protein: CASSPGTSRISGELFF.